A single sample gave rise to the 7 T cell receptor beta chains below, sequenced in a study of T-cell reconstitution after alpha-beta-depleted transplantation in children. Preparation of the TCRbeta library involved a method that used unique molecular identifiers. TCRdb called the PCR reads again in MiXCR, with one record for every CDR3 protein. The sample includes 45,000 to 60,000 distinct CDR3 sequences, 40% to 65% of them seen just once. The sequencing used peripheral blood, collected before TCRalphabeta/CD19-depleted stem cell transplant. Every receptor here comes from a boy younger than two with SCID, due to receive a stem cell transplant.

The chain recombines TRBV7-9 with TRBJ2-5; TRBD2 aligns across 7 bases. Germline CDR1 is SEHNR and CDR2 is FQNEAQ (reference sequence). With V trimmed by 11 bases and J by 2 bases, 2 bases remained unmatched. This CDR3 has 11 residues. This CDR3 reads CAWGGQETQYF. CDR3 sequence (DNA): TGTGCCTGGGGGGGTCAAGAGACCCAGTACTTC. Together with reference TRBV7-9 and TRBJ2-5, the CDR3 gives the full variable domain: DTGVSQNPRHKITKRGQNVTFRCDPISEHNRLYWYRQTLGQGPEFLTYFQNEAQLEKSRLLSDRFSAERPKGSFSTLEIQRTEQGDSAMYLCAWGGQETQYFGPGTRLLVL.

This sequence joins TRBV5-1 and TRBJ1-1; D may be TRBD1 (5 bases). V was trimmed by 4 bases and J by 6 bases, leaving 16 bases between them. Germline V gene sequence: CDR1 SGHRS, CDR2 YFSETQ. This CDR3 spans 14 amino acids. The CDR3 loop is CASSDRSGSSEAFF. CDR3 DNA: TGCGCCAGCAGCGACCGTTCAGGGAGCTCTGAAGCTTTCTTT.

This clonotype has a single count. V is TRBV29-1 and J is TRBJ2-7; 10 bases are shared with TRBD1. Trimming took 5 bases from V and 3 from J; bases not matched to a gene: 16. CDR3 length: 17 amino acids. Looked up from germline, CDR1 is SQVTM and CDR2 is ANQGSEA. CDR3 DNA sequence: TGCAGCGTTCGGGACAGGGGCCCCTTAGTTCCTTTCTACGAGCAGTACTTC. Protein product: CSVRDRGPLVPFYEQYF.

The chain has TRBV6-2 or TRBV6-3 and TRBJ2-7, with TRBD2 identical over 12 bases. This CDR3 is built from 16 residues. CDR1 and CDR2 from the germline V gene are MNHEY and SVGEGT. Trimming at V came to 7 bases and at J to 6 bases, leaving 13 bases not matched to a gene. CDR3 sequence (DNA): TGTGCCAGCACCAGCCTCGGACTAGCGGGGAAGATCGAGCAGTACTTC. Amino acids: CASTSLGLAGKIEQYF.

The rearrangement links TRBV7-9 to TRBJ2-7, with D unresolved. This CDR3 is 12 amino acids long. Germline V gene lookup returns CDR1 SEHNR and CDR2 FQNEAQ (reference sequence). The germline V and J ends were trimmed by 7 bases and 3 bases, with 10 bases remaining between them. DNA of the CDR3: TGTGCCAGCACCATGGACCTCTACGAGCAGTACTTC. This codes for CASTMDLYEQYF. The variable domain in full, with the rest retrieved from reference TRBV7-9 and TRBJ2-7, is DTGVSQNPRHKITKRGQNVTFRCDPISEHNRLYWYRQTLGQGPEFLTYFQNEAQLEKSRLLSDRFSAERPKGSFSTLEIQRTEQGDSAMYLCASTMDLYEQYFGPGTRLTVT.

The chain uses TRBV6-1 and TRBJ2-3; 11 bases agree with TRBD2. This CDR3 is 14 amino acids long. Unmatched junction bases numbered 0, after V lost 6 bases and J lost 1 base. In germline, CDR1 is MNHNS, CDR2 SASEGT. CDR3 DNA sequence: TGTGCCAGCAGACTAGCGGGGGGCACAGATACGCAGTATTTT. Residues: CASRLAGGTDTQYF.

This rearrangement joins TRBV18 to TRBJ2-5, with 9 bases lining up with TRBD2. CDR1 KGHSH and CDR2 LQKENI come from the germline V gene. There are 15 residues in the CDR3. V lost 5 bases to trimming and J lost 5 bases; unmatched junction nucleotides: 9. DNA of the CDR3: TGTGCCAGCTCATTCCCGGGACTAGCTTCTGAGACCCAGTACTTC. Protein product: CASSFPGLASETQYF.